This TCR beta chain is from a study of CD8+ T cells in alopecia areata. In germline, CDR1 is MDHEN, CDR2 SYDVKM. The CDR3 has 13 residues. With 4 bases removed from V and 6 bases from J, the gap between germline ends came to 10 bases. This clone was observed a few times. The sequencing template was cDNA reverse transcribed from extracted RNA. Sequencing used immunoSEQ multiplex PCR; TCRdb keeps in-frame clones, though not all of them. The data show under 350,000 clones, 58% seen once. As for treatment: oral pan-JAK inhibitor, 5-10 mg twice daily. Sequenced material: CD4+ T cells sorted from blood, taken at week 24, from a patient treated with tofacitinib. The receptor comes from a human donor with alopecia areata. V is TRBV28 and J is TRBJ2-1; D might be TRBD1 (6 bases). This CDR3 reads CASSSGQINEQFF. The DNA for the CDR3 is TGTGCCAGCAGTTCTGGACAGATCAATGAGCAGTTCTTC.